What follows are 11 T cell receptor beta chains derived from one specimen sequenced in a study of vaccination effects on CD4 cells after COVID-19. Scientists isolated CD4+ T cells after a roughly 9-day culture period ended. Sequencing was performed with immunoSEQ multiplex PCR; in TCRdb, only in-frame clones are kept and a portion is missing. Seen here are approximately 46,000 clones, around 76% observed once, and the top ten hold roughly 9.4%. These receptors' antigens are unknown. The sample consisted of CD4+ T cells from PBMCs cultured without peptide, taken before COVID-19 vaccination. The source is a human donor who had a prior SARS-CoV-2 infection.

V and J are TRBV6-6 and TRBJ2-3; tentatively, D is TRBD1 or TRBD2 (7 bases each). Germline V gene sequence: CDR1 MNHNY, CDR2 SVGAGI (reference sequence). The CDR3 is made up of 15 amino acids. The V gene lost 6 bases and the J gene lost 3 bases, with 16 bases spanning the gap. This CDR3 reads CASSAAGGGTDTQYF. CDR3 nucleotides: TGTGCCAGCAGCGCCGCAGGGGGGGGGACAGATACGCAGTATTTT.

This clone counts as medium-sized. The chain is built from TRBV3-1 (or the pseudogene TRBV3-2) and TRBJ2-5; 8 nucleotides align to TRBD2. The CDR3 is made up of 17 amino acids. Germline V gives CDR1 LGHDT, CDR2 YNNKEL (reference sequence). V lost 0 bases, J lost 5 bases, and 11 bases stayed unmatched. Written as DNA, the CDR3 is TGTGCCAGCAGCCAAGATCCGGGACGGGAGGGCCGGGAGACCCAGTACTTC. Its translation: CASSQDPGREGRETQYF.

This sequence joins TRBV6-5 and TRBJ1-1; 7 bases line up with TRBD1. V shed 6 bases and J 4 bases; nucleotides not matched to a gene: 8. The CDR3 runs 14 residues. Germline loops: CDR1 MNHEY, CDR2 SVGAGI. DNA of the CDR3: TGTGCCAGCAGCACAGGGGCCTGGGGCACTGAAGCTTTCTTT. Residues: CASSTGAWGTEAFF.

The rearrangement uses TRBV11-1 and TRBJ2-7; tentative D call: TRBD1 (8 bases). There are 14 residues in the CDR3. V lost 5 bases, J lost 3 bases, and 14 bases lay in between. Germline CDR1 is SGHAT and CDR2 is FQDESV (reference sequence). The CDR3 DNA sequence: TGTGCCAGCAGCCCGACAGGGGAGGGCTACGAGCAGTACTTC. Its protein is CASSPTGEGYEQYF.

This clone was seen only a few times. CDR3 region: CASSQGSSGSWDEQFF. The CDR3 nucleotides read TGCGCCAGCAGCCAAGGATCTAGCGGGAGTTGGGATGAGCAGTTCTTC. V and J are TRBV4-3 and TRBJ2-1, with 10 bases fitting TRBD2. The CDR3 is made up of 16 amino acids. Per germline, CDR1 LGHNA and CDR2 YSLEER. V lost 1 base to trimming and J lost 8 bases; unmatched junction nucleotides: 8.

The chain is built from TRBV18 and TRBJ2-1, with D perhaps matching TRBD1 (6 bases). Between the trimmed V and J ends, which lost 6 bases and 10 bases, there was a span of 13 bases. CDR3 length: 12 amino acids. Germline loops: CDR1 KGHSH, CDR2 LQKENI. CDR3 protein: CASSPLTGEQFF. The CDR3 DNA reads TGTGCCAGCTCGCCGCTGACAGGAGAGCAGTTCTTC.

The chain joins TRBV5-1 to TRBJ1-4, with D unresolved. The CDR3 has 13 residues. Germline assignment: CDR1 SGHRS and CDR2 YFSETQ. The V and J ends lost 0 bases and 8 bases respectively, with 8 bases between them. For the CDR3, the DNA is TGCGCCAGCAGCTTGGACCAGCGCGAAAAACTGTTTTTT. It is translated as CASSLDQREKLFF.

J is TRBJ1-1 and V is TRBV2; possibly TRBD1 for D (6 bases). The CDR3 sequence is 14 residues long. Between the trimmed V and J ends, which lost 7 bases and 11 bases, there was a span of 23 bases. The V gene's germline CDR1 is SNHLY and CDR2 FYNNEI. The CDR3 is CASNGDTLRLLAFF. Written as DNA, the CDR3 is TGTGCCAGCAACGGGGACACTCTCCGGCTTCTGGCTTTCTTT.

The chain combines TRBV10-2 with TRBJ2-3, with 8 positions matching TRBD2. Germline V CDR1 and CDR2: WSHSY, SAAADI. V shed 3 bases, J shed 1 base, and the junction held 6 bases outside the gene matches. This CDR3 comprises 16 residues. CDR3 sequence reads: CASSDKLADGTDTQYF. The CDR3 DNA reads TGCGCCAGCAGTGACAAACTAGCGGACGGCACAGATACGCAGTATTTT.

The chain couples TRBV6-2 or TRBV6-3 to TRBJ2-2; D perhaps matches TRBD2 (5 bases). Deletions cut 4 bases from V and 2 bases from J, with 20 bases between. In germline, CDR1 is MNHEY, CDR2 SVGEGT. This CDR3 spans 18 amino acids. The chain's CDR3 is CASSSVWWRTQNTGELFF. CDR3 sequence (DNA): TGTGCCAGCAGTTCCGTTTGGTGGAGGACTCAAAACACCGGGGAGCTGTTTTTT.

This clone appeared a single time. The J gene is TRBJ1-4, the V gene TRBV1; TRBD1 reflects the table's D call only, with no check against the DNA. TRBV1 is termed a pseudogene. This CDR3 spans 12 amino acids. CDR3 loop: CTSSQGAEKLFF. The DNA for the CDR3 is TGCACCAGCAGCCAGGGGGCTGAAAAACTGTTTTTT.